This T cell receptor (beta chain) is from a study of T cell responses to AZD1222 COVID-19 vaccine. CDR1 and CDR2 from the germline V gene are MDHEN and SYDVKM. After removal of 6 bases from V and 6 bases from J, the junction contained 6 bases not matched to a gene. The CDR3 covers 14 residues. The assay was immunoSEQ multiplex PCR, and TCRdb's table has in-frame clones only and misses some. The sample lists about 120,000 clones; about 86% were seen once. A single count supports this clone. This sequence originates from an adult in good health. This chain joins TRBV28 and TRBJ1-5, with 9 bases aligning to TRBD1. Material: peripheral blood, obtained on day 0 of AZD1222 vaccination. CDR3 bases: TGTGCCAGCAGGGGACAGGGAATTACTCAGCCCCAGCATTTT. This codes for CASRGQGITQPQHF.